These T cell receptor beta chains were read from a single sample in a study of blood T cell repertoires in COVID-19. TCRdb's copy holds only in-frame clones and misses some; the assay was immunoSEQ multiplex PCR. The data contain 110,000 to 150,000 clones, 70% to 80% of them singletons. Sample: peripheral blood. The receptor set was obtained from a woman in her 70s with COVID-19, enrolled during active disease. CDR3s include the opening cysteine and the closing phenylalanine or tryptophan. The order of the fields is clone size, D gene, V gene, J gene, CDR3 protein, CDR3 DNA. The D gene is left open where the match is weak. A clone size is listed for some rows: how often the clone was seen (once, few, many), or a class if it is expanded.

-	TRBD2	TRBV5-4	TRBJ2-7	CASSLGTREQYF	TGTGCCAGCAGCCTGGGGACTAGGGAGCAGTACTTC
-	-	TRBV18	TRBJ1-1	CASSPTQNTEAFF	TGTGCCAGCTCACCAACTCAGAACACTGAAGCTTTCTTT
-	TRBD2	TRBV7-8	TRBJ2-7	CASSSSGGYEQYF	TGTGCCAGCAGCTCTAGCGGGGGCTACGAGCAGTACTTC
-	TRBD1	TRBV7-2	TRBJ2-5	CASSSDRGGQETQYF	TGTGCCAGCAGCTCGGACAGGGGTGGCCAAGAGACCCAGTACTTC
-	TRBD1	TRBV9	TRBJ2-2	CASSDRQGVTGELFF	TGTGCCAGCAGCGACAGACAGGGAGTAACCGGGGAGCTGTTTTTT
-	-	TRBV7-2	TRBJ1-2	CASSLDIGGYTF	TGTGCCAGCAGCTTGGACATCGGTGGCTACACCTTC
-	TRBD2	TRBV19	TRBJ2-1	CASSISAGGLSEQFF	TGTGCCAGTAGTATATCTGCGGGGGGGTTAAGTGAGCAGTTCTTC
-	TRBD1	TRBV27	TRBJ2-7	CASSLGTGAAPSYF	TGTGCCAGCAGTCTCGGGACAGGGGCCGCGCCGTCGTACTTC
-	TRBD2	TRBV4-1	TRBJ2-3	CASSLRTSGGAGSPDTQYF	TGCGCCAGCAGCCTTCGGACTAGCGGGGGCGCAGGTTCCCCAGATACGCAGTATTTT
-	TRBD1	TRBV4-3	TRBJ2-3	CASSQDWDRGLSTDTQYF	TGCGCCAGCAGCCAAGATTGGGACAGGGGCCTCAGCACAGATACGCAGTATTTT
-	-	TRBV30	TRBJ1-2	CAWSQGSYGYTF	TGTGCCTGGAGTCAGGGTAGCTATGGCTACACCTTC
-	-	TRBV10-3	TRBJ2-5	CAISDPPRGGDGETQYF	TGTGCCATCAGTGACCCCCCCCGAGGAGGGGACGGGGAGACCCAGTACTTC
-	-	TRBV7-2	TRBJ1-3	CASSLEPGFGNTIYF	TGTGCCAGCAGCTTAGAACCAGGGTTCGGAAACACCATATATTTT
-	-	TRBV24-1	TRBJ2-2	CATSARGELFF	TGTGCCACCAGTGCTCGCGGGGAGCTGTTTTTT
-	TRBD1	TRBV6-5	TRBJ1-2	CASSYSLQGKGYTF	TGTGCCAGCAGTTACTCGTTACAGGGGAAAGGTTACACCTTC
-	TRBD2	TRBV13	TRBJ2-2	CASSSGLATGELFF	TGTGCCAGCAGCTCCGGACTAGCGACCGGGGAGCTGTTTTTT
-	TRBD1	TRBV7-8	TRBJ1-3	CASSLVRTGRGTGNTIYF	TGTGCCAGCAGCTTAGTAAGGACAGGGAGGGGAACTGGAAACACCATATATTTT
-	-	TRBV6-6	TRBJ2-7	CASRGLENEQYF	TGTGCCAGCAGGGGGCTGGAGAACGAGCAGTACTTC
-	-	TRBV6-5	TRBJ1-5	CASSGRTANQPQHF	TGTGCCAGCAGCGGACGGACTGCCAATCAGCCCCAGCATTTT
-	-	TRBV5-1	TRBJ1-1	CASSPTTGNAEAFF	TGCGCCAGCAGCCCTACAACAGGGAATGCTGAAGCTTTCTTT
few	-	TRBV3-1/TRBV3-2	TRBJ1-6	CASSQGRANSPLHF	TGTGCCAGCAGCCAGGGCAGGGCAAATTCACCCCTCCACTTT
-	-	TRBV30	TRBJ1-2	CAWSVGGLGSGYTF	TGTGCCTGGAGTGTAGGAGGGCTTGGAAGCGGCTACACCTTC
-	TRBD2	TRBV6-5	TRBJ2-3	CASKESGGDGDTQYF	TGTGCCAGCAAAGAAAGCGGGGGGGACGGAGATACGCAGTATTTT
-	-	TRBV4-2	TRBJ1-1	CASSQDRAEAFF	TGTGCCAGCAGCCAAGACAGGGCTGAAGCTTTCTTT
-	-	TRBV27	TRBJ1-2	CASSLGGGVGTPVLF	TGTGCCAGCAGTTTGGGGGGAGGGGTGGGAACCCCGGTCCTCTTC
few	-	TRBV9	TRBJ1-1	CASSPTRGGLNTEAFF	TGTGCCAGCAGCCCGACCCGGGGGGGTCTGAACACTGAAGCTTTCTTT
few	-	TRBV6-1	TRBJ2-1	CASSEVRNEQFF	TGTGCCAGCAGTGAAGTCAGGAATGAGCAGTTCTTC
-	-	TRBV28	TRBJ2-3	CASSSSRDRTQYF	TGTGCCAGCTCCTCCTCTCGTGACAGGACGCAGTATTTT
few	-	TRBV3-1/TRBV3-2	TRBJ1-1	CASSKRVLGALNTEAFF	TGTGCCAGCAGCAAAAGGGTTTTGGGGGCATTGAACACTGAAGCTTTCTTT
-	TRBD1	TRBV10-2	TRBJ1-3	CASSVETGSGNTIYF	TGCGCCAGCAGTGTTGAGACAGGGTCTGGAAACACCATATATTTT
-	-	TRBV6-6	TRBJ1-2	CASSSLGDTHGYTF	TGTGCCAGCAGTTCCTTAGGGGACACCCATGGCTACACCTTC
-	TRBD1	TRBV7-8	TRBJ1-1	CASSLSTLGGRTEAFF	TGTGCCAGCAGCTTATCCACCTTAGGGGGCAGGACTGAAGCTTTCTTT